These 30 T cell receptor beta chains were all obtained from the same sample, sequenced in a study of PD-L1 blockade in urothelial cancer. Time point noted: peripheral blood 6 weeks after treatment start. The data were produced by immunoSEQ multiplex PCR, yet TCRdb's version contains in-frame clones alone and is incomplete. The sample carries tens of thousands of clones, 91% recorded once. Sequenced here: PBMCs, sampled around atezolizumab (anti-PD-L1) treatment. The receptors derive from an elderly woman with urothelial cancer.

V gene TRBV18 combines with J gene TRBJ1-5; 9 nucleotides match TRBD1. From germline, CDR1 is KGHSH and CDR2 LQKENI. The trim removed 5 bases at V and 6 bases at J, leaving 8 bases unmatched. The CDR3 sequence is 15 residues long. CDR3 sequence: CASSSQGAQVQPQHF. In nucleotides, the CDR3 is TGTGCCAGCTCATCACAGGGGGCGCAGGTTCAGCCCCAGCATTTT.

This chain joins TRBV4-1 and TRBJ2-1; 7 nucleotides line up with TRBD1. Trimming removed 1 base from V and 4 bases from J; junction bases left unmatched: 7. The germline gives CDR1 MGHRA, CDR2 YSYEKL. CDR3 length equals 16 residues. The DNA for the CDR3 is TGCGCCAGCAGCCAAGGGTCGGGACAGATTTACAATGAGCAGTTCTTC. This codes for CASSQGSGQIYNEQFF.

This clone appeared a single time. The chain joins TRBV2 to TRBJ1-1; D is unresolved. The CDR3 length is 11 residues. CDR1 SNHLY and CDR2 FYNNEI come from the germline V gene. Trimming cost V 7 bases and J 6 bases, with 9 bases left between them. CDR3 DNA: TGTGCCAGCACCTTGAGGGCTGAAGCTTTCTTT. Translating it yields CASTLRAEAFF. Full variable domain (missing parts from reference TRBV2 and TRBJ1-1): EPEVTQTPSHQVTQMGQEVILRCVPISNHLYFYWYRQILGQKVEFLVSFYNNEISEKSEIFDDQFSVERPDGSNFTLKIRSTKLEDSAMYFCASTLRAEAFFGQGTRLTVV.

This chain uses TRBV2 with TRBJ2-5; 9 nucleotides line up with TRBD1. J was trimmed by 1 base and V by 11 bases; bases with no gene match: 11. CDR3 length: 15 amino acids. Germline CDR1 SNHLY, CDR2 FYNNEI. The CDR3 sequence is CAASRSTGGQETQYF. As DNA, the CDR3 is TGTGCCGCAAGCCGTTCGACAGGGGGCCAAGAGACCCAGTACTTC. The whole variable domain, remainder taken from reference TRBV2 and TRBJ2-5, is EPEVTQTPSHQVTQMGQEVILRCVPISNHLYFYWYRQILGQKVEFLVSFYNNEISEKSEIFDDQFSVERPDGSNFTLKIRSTKLEDSAMYFCAASRSTGGQETQYFGPGTRLLVL.

The chain employs TRBV18 and TRBJ1-1; 9 nucleotides align to TRBD1. V gave up 4 bases and J gave up 3 bases; unmatched junction bases: 3. The germline V gene encodes CDR1 KGHSH and CDR2 LQKENI. The CDR3 length is 14 residues. The CDR3: CASSLGQGHTEAFF. The CDR3, as DNA: TGTGCCAGCTCACTAGGACAGGGGCACACTGAAGCTTTCTTT.

The genes are TRBV27 and TRBJ1-5; 8 bases align to TRBD1. V lost 6 bases to trimming and J lost 2 bases; unmatched junction nucleotides: 6. CDR1 and CDR2 (germline): MNHEY, SMNVEV (reference sequence). The CDR3 spans 15 residues. CDR3 region: CASRKDRGGNQPQHF. As DNA, the CDR3 is TGTGCCAGCAGAAAAGACAGGGGAGGCAATCAGCCCCAGCATTTT.

This chain connects TRBV10-3 to TRBJ2-1; D is perhaps TRBD2 (6 bases). Germline CDR1 reads ENHRY; CDR2 reads SYGVKD. The germline V and J ends were trimmed by 3 bases and 6 bases, with 12 bases remaining between them. This CDR3 is 14 amino acids long. For the CDR3, the DNA is TGTGCCATCAGTGAAAGGAGGGGTAGCAATGAGCAGTTCTTC. The encoded protein is CAISERRGSNEQFF.

The chain joins TRBV7-2 to TRBJ2-7; D is ambiguous. The CDR3 extends over 13 amino acids. V was cut by 1 base and J by 3 bases, with 7 bases left in between. Germline values: CDR1 SGHTA, CDR2 FQGNSA. CDR3 DNA: TGTGCCAGCAGCTTAGTGCCCGGCTACGAGCAGTACTTC. It is translated as CASSLVPGYEQYF.

The chain combines TRBV28 with TRBJ2-7; the match to TRBD1 covers 12 bases. V lost 6 bases, J lost 2 bases, and 2 bases stayed unmatched. The CDR3 extends over 14 amino acids. Germline V CDR1 and CDR2: MDHEN, SYDVKM. CDR3 nucleotide sequence: TGTGCCAGCAGGGGACAGGGGGCCCCCTACGAGCAGTACTTC. This gives the protein CASRGQGAPYEQYF.

The CDR3 nucleotides are TGTGCCAGCAGCATTACCCCGGGACAGCCGACCACCGGGGAGCTGTTTTTT. Its translation: CASSITPGQPTTGELFF. This chain uses TRBV7-3 with TRBJ2-2, with 7 bases aligning to TRBD1. Germline V gene data show CDR1 as SGHTA and CDR2 as FQGTGA. Losses at the gene ends were 5 bases for V and 4 bases for J; bases not matched to a gene: 13. This CDR3 has 17 amino acids.

The chain is built from TRBV19 and TRBJ1-1; D gene ambiguous. The CDR3 spans 13 residues. Looked up from germline, CDR1 is LNHDA and CDR2 is SQIVND (reference sequence). The germline V and J ends were trimmed by 5 bases and 3 bases, with 10 bases remaining between them. DNA for the CDR3: TGTGCCAGTAGTCAAAAGCGGGACACTGAAGCTTTCTTT. Amino acid sequence: CASSQKRDTEAFF.

The gene calls are TRBV27 and TRBJ1-1, with a possible D match to TRBD1 (6 bases). Germline V gives CDR1 MNHEY, CDR2 SMNVEV (reference sequence). The length of the CDR3 is 14 residues. Trimming stripped 5 bases from V and 5 bases from J, with 15 bases between. CDR3 nucleotide sequence: TGTGCCAGCAGTCGGACAGTTTGGAAAACTGAAGCTTTCTTT. Its translation: CASSRTVWKTEAFF.

The chain joins TRBV30 to TRBJ2-3; no firm D call. The CDR3 runs to 11 residues. Germline values: CDR1 GTSNPN, CDR2 SVGIG (reference sequence). Trimming cost V 7 bases and J 2 bases, with 7 bases left between them. The CDR3 DNA follows: TGTGCCTCGTCCCTCACAGATACGCAGTATTTT. Its protein is CASSLTDTQYF.

V is TRBV5-1 and J is TRBJ1-4, with 8 bases fitting TRBD1. The CDR3 totals 16 residues. Germline trimming cut 1 base from V and 1 base from J; bases unmatched to any gene: 3. Germline loops: CDR1 SGHRS, CDR2 YFSETQ. Here the CDR3 reads CASSLRGTGTNEKLFF. CDR3 DNA: TGCGCCAGCAGCTTGCGCGGGACAGGAACTAATGAAAAACTGTTTTTT.

The gene calls are TRBV28 and TRBJ2-1; no definite D call. V lost 6 bases and J lost 4, with 4 bases in between. CDR1 MDHEN and CDR2 SYDVKM come from the germline V gene. The CDR3 loop spans 11 amino acids. The CDR3 DNA reads TGTGCCAGCAGACAATACAATGAGCAGTTCTTC. Encoded protein: CASRQYNEQFF.

In this sample, this clone turned up once. The chain joins TRBV2 to TRBJ2-2; 7 positions match TRBD2. Germline-derived CDR1 and CDR2 are SNHLY and FYNNEI. The CDR3 loop spans 16 amino acids. The junction had 10 bases not matched to a gene; V was cut back by 1 base and J by 8 bases. The CDR3 DNA sequence: TGTGCCAGCAGTGAAGGTATCCAGCGGGGATTAGGGGAGCTGTTTTTT. This sequence encodes CASSEGIQRGLGELFF.

J is TRBJ2-7 and V is TRBV27; 8 bases line up with TRBD1. V dropped 5 bases and J dropped 3; count of bases not matched to a gene: 9. The CDR3 covers 15 residues. The germline CDR1 and CDR2 sequences are MNHEY and SMNVEV (reference sequence). CDR3 nucleotide sequence: TGTGCCAGCAGTGCCCCGGGACAGGTGCTCTACGAGCAGTACTTC. Amino acids: CASSAPGQVLYEQYF.

The chain employs TRBV19 and TRBJ2-1, with D uncertain. Germline V gives CDR1 LNHDA, CDR2 SQIVND (reference sequence). The CDR3 sequence is 13 residues long. Between the trimmed V and J ends, which lost 3 bases and 6 bases, there was a span of 9 bases. This chain's CDR3 is CASSIILANEQFF. The CDR3 nucleotides are TGTGCCAGTAGTATTATTCTGGCCAATGAGCAGTTCTTC.

This chain's CDR3 is CASSFRPGGLAALREFF. CDR3 nucleotide sequence: TGTGCCAGCAGTTTTCGCCCTGGGGGACTAGCGGCACTTAGGGAGTTCTTC. The V and J genes are TRBV27 and TRBJ2-1; 11 bases match TRBD2. The length of the CDR3 is 17 residues. Per germline, CDR1 MNHEY and CDR2 SMNVEV (reference sequence). Trimming at V came to 3 bases and at J to 14 bases, leaving 18 bases not matched to a gene.

The rearrangement joins TRBV7-9 to TRBJ2-1; 7 positions agree with TRBD2. The CDR3 runs 14 residues. Trimming cost V 5 bases and J 9 bases; bases outside gene matches: 10. From germline, CDR1 is SEHNR and CDR2 FQNEAQ (reference sequence). CDR3 sequence: CASSLGGGVGEQFF. CDR3 coding DNA: TGTGCCAGCAGCCTAGGCGGGGGTGTTGGTGAGCAGTTCTTC.

The chain recombines TRBV28 with TRBJ1-2, with a weak D call TRBD1 (5 bases). The CDR3 loop spans 14 amino acids. Germline loops: CDR1 MDHEN, CDR2 SYDVKM. V was clipped by 6 bases and J by 8 bases, with 19 bases between them. The CDR3 region is CASSPLGGDGGYTF. CDR3 DNA sequence: TGTGCCAGCAGCCCCCTGGGGGGGGACGGGGGCTACACCTTC.

This chain uses TRBV19 with TRBJ1-5; D remains ambiguous. Trimming shortened V by 0 bases and J by 0 bases, and 6 bases separated the two germline ends. This CDR3 region has 15 residues. Germline loops: CDR1 LNHDA, CDR2 SQIVND (reference sequence). The DNA for the CDR3 is TGTGCCAGTAGTATAGAAGGAGATAGCAATCAGCCCCAGCATTTT. This codes for CASSIEGDSNQPQHF.

The chain combines TRBV2 with TRBJ2-3; TRBD2 might be the D (6 bases). The ends were cut back, 6 bases at V and 6 bases at J, with 19 bases in the middle. Germline CDR1 and CDR2: SNHLY and FYNNEI. The CDR3 is made up of 15 amino acids. The CDR3 DNA reads TGTGCCAGCAGAGACCCGGGACTTTTCCAGGATACGCAGTATTTT. It yields the protein CASRDPGLFQDTQYF.

The rearrangement joins TRBV7-2 to TRBJ2-1; the match to TRBD2 covers 8 bases. There are 15 residues in the CDR3. V shed 8 bases and J 1 base; nucleotides not matched to a gene: 7. The germline V gene has CDR1 SGHTA and CDR2 FQGNSA. The DNA of the CDR3 is TGTGCCAGCGGGACGGGACTAGGGTCCTACAATGAGCAGTTCTTC. Translation: CASGTGLGSYNEQFF.

The chain combines TRBV11-2 with TRBJ2-7; 7 nucleotides align to TRBD1. The germline gives CDR1 SGHAT, CDR2 FQNNGV. V was clipped by 3 bases and J by 6 bases; unmatched bases: 2. The CDR3 extends over 12 amino acids. CDR3 DNA: TGTGCCAGCAGCTTCGGACAGGCCGAGCAGTACTTC. The encoded protein is CASSFGQAEQYF.

The table lists this clone with a count of one. This sequence joins TRBV28 and TRBJ2-1; TRBD2 matches at 13 bases. Looked up from germline, CDR1 is MDHEN and CDR2 is SYDVKM. V lost 5 bases to trimming and J lost 16 bases; unmatched junction nucleotides: 5. The CDR3 loop spans 12 amino acids. In DNA, the CDR3 is TGTGCCAGCAGTCCGGGGACTAGCGGGACCTTCTTC. Its translation is CASSPGTSGTFF.

V and J are TRBV5-4 and TRBJ2-3; TRBD1 aligns across 7 bases. Germline CDR1 and CDR2: SGHNT and YYREEE (reference sequence). This CDR3 region has 13 residues. Unmatched junction bases numbered 6, after V lost 6 bases and J lost 5 bases. The CDR3 DNA sequence: TGTGCCAGCACTAAGGGGGCGGGAGATACGCAGTATTTT. Encoded protein: CASTKGAGDTQYF.

This chain uses TRBV2 with TRBJ1-5; no clear D. V was clipped by 3 bases and J by 5 bases, with 5 bases between them. The CDR3 runs to 12 residues. Germline V gene lookup returns CDR1 SNHLY and CDR2 FYNNEI. The CDR3, as DNA: TGTGCCAGCAGTGACGGGGATCAGCCCCAGCATTTT. Protein product: CASSDGDQPQHF.

The chain links TRBV2 to TRBJ1-4; 7 nucleotides align to TRBD1. Germline V gene sequence: CDR1 SNHLY, CDR2 FYNNEI. This CDR3 spans 16 amino acids. The V segment lost 4 bases and the J segment 0 bases; nucleotides outside the gene matches: 5. The CDR3 nucleotides are TGTGCCAGCAGTGCGAGACAGGGTGCAACTAATGAAAAACTGTTTTTT. Protein: CASSARQGATNEKLFF.

The chain joins TRBV7-3 to TRBJ1-5, with D possibly TRBD1 on 5 matching bases. The CDR3 has 13 residues. Germline CDR1 SGHTA, CDR2 FQGTGA. Trimming removed 2 bases from V and 7 bases from J, with 9 bases in between. In DNA, the CDR3 is TGTGCCAGCAGCTTAGGGGCGGAACAGCCCCAGCATTTT. It yields the protein CASSLGAEQPQHF.